This TCR beta chain is drawn from a study of cytomegalovirus exposure and HLA in healthy donors. Findings of the study overall: Available immune exposure information covered CMV serostatus only.

A word on this clone: Its antigen is as yet unknown.

The PCR made use of 60 Vbeta and 13 Jbeta primers. Method: immunoSEQ multiplex PCR; TCRdb's copy keeps in-frame clones and lacks some. Among some 150,000 clones listed, approximately 81% were seen once. CDR3 length equals 13 residues. Germline V gene data show CDR1 as SEHNR and CDR2 as FQNEAQ (reference sequence). Trimming cost V 4 bases and J 3 bases; bases outside gene matches: 2. The chain is built from TRBV7-9 and TRBJ1-2; 7 nucleotides align to TRBD1. The sequence came from a woman between 18 and 30 years old in good health and CMV-seronegative. The sample taken for sequencing was PBMCs. This CDR3 reads CASSSTGYYGYTF. In DNA, the CDR3 is TGTGCCAGCAGCTCGACAGGGTACTATGGCTACACCTTC.